This TCR beta chain was captured by sequencing in a study of PD-L1 blockade in urothelial cancer. About the study: Treatment start was followed by blood analysis at 3 weeks (second dose) and again at 6 weeks. Whole-study findings and limits: More expansion of tumor-associated blood clones, seen at 3 weeks, marked durable-benefit patients.

A remark on this clone: The antigen is unknown.

PCRs each included synthetic TCR analog templates spiked in. Here immunoSEQ multiplex PCR was the method, and the copy in TCRdb shows in-frame clones only, minus some. This table holds roughly 130,000 clones, 65% to 85% found once. The CDR3 contains 13 residues. Germline assignment: CDR1 SGHVS and CDR2 FQNEAQ. V was trimmed by 1 base and J by 3 bases, leaving 7 bases between them. Time point noted: pretreatment peripheral blood. The V call is TRBV7-8, the J call TRBJ2-7, with unresolved D. Sequencing was performed on PBMCs, taken around atezolizumab (anti-PD-L1) treatment. This receptor was taken from a man over 45 with urothelial cancer. CDR3: CASSLVPGYEQYF. The CDR3 coding sequence is TGTGCCAGCAGCTTAGTCCCAGGCTACGAGCAGTACTTC.